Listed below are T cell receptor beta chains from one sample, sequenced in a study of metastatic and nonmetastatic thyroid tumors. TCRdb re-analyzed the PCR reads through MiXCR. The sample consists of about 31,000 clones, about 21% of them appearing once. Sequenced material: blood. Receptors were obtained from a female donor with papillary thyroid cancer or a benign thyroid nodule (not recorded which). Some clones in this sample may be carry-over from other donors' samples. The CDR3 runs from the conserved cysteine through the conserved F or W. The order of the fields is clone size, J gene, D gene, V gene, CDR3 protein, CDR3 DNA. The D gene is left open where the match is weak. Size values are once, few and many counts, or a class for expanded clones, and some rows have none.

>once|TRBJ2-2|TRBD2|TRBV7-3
CASSLAPGLANTGELFF
TGTGCCAGCAGCTTAGCCCCGGGACTAGCGAACACCGGGGAGCTGTTTTTT
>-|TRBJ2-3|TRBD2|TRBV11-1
CASSLSSGGSSKDTQYF
TGTGCCAGCAGCTTAAGTAGCGGGGGATCTAGCAAAGATACGCAGTATTTT
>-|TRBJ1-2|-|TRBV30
CAWSVKGNYGYTF
TGTGCCTGGAGTGTGAAGGGAAACTATGGCTACACCTTC
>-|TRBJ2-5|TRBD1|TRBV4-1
CASSPLNRGLEETQYF
TGCGCCAGCAGCCCCTTAAACAGGGGGCTTGAGGAGACCCAGTACTTC
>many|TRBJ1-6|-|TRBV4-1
CASSQEPNSPLHF
TGCGCCAGCAGCCAAGAACCAAATTCACCCCTCCACTTT
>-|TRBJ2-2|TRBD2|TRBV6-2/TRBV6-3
CASSYGLAGRDTGELFF
TGTGCCAGCAGTTACGGGCTAGCGGGGCGAGACACCGGGGAGCTGTTTTTT
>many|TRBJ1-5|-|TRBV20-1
CSASFLGAQQPQHF
TGCAGTGCTAGTTTTCTAGGGGCTCAACAGCCCCAGCATTTT
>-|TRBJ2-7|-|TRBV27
CASSLERPPSYEQYF
TGTGCCAGCAGTTTAGAGAGACCTCCGTCCTACGAGCAGTACTTC
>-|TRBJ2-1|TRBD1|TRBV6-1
CASSLNRGEEFF
TGTGCCAGCAGCCTCAACAGGGGTGAAGAGTTCTTC
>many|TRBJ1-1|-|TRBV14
CASSSYFRNSEAFF
TGTGCCAGCAGCTCTTACTTTCGGAACTCTGAAGCTTTCTTT
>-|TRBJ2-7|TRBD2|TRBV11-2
CASSLERGLAGDYEQYF
TGTGCCAGCAGCTTAGAGAGGGGACTAGCGGGGGACTACGAGCAGTACTTC
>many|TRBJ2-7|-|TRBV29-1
CSVVFGVTYEQYF
TGCAGCGTTGTCTTCGGGGTGACCTACGAGCAGTACTTC
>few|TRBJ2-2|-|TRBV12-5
CASGLGGTTVELFF
TGTGCTAGTGGTCTGGGGGGAACCACCGTGGAGCTGTTTTTT
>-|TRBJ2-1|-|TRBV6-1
CASVWGLARRDNEQFF
TGTGCAAGCGTATGGGGTCTAGCGCGGCGCGACAATGAGCAGTTCTTC
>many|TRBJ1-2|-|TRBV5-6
CASSLYEAFYGYTF
TGTGCCAGCAGCTTGTATGAGGCTTTCTATGGCTACACCTTC
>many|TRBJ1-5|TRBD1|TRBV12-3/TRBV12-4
CASSLRGQGAHQPQHF
TGTGCCAGCAGTTTAAGGGGACAGGGGGCTCATCAGCCCCAGCATTTT
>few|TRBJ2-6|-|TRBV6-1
CASSPSSGSGANVLTF
TGTGCCAGCAGCCCCTCGTCGGGCTCTGGGGCCAACGTCCTGACTTTC